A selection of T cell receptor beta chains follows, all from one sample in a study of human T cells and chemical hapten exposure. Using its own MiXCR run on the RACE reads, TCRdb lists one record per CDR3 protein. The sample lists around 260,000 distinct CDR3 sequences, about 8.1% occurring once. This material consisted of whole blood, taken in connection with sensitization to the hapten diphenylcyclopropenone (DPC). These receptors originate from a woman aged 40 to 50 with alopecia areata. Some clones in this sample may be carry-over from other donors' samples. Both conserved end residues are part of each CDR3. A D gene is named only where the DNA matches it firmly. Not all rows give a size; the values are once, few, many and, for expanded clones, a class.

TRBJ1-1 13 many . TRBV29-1 CSLRAGSGTEAFF TGCAGCCTCCGGGCGGGGTCGGGCACTGAAGCTTTCTTT
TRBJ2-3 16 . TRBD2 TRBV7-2 CASSLALAGVTDTQYF TGTGCCAGCAGCTTAGCACTAGCGGGCGTCACAGATACGCAGTATTTT
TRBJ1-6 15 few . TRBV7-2 CASSLDRSYNSPLHF TGTGCCAGCAGCTTAGACAGATCCTATAATTCACCCCTCCACTTT
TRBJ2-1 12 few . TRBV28 CASNLPGDEQFF TGTGCCAGCAACCTTCCGGGGGATGAGCAGTTCTTC
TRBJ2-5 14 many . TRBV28 CASSLSLRPGAQYF TGTGCCAGCAGTTTAAGTTTACGCCCGGGGGCCCAGTACTTC
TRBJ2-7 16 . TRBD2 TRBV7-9 CASSLARGLAGYEQYF TGTGCCAGCAGCTTAGCGCGAGGACTAGCGGGGTACGAGCAGTACTTC
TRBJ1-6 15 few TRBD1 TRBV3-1 CASSQVGTEGSPLHF TGTGCCAGCAGCCAAGTAGGGACAGAGGGGTCACCCCTCCACTTT
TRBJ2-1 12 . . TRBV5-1 CASSWSVNEQFF TGCGCCAGCAGCTGGAGCGTTAATGAGCAGTTCTTC
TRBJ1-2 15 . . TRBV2 CASRPGHGGGYGYTF TGTGCCAGCAGACCCGGACACGGCGGGGGCTATGGCTACACCTTC
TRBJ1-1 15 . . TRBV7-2 CASSWVGGSNTEAFF TGTGCCAGCAGCTGGGTAGGAGGGTCGAACACTGAAGCTTTCTTT
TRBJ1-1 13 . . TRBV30 CAWSEGRHTEAFF TGTGCCTGGAGTGAGGGGCGGCACACTGAAGCTTTCTTT
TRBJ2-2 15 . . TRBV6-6 CATPKGPMNTGELFF TGTGCCACCCCGAAAGGGCCAATGAACACCGGGGAGCTGTTTTTT
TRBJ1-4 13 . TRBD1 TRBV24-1 CATSGGGVEKLFF TGTGCCACCAGTGGAGGGGGCGTAGAAAAACTGTTTTTT